This T cell receptor (beta chain) is drawn from a study of blood T cell repertoires in COVID-19. Measured with immunoSEQ multiplex PCR; TCRdb has only the in-frame clones, and not every one. The table has 300,000 or so clones, around 89% seen once; the top ten hold roughly 3.3%. There are 11 residues in the CDR3. V was cut by 3 bases and J by 6 bases, with 8 bases left in between. From germline, CDR1 is DFQATT and CDR2 SNEGSKA (reference sequence). Concerning this clone: In the same sample, other DNA sequences code for this CDR3.

The TCR comes from a woman aged 40-49 years with acute or convalescent COVID-19. The gene calls are TRBV20-1 and TRBJ1-1; D possibly corresponds to TRBD1 (6 bases). Material for sequencing was peripheral blood. The CDR3 DNA is TGCAGTGCTAGCAGGGGCCCTGAAGCTTTCTTT. Translated, it gives CSASRGPEAFF.